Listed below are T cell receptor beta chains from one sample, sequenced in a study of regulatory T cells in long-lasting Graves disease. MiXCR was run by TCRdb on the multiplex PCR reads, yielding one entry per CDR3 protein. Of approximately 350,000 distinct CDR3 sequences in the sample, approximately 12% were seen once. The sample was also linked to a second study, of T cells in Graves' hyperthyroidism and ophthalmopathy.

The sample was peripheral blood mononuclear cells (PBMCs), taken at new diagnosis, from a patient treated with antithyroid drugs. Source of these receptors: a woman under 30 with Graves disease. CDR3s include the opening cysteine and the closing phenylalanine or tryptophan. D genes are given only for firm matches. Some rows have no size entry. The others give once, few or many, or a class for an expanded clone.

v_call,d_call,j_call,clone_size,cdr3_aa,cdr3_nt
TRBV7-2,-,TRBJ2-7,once,CASSLDRAALSYEQYF,TGTGCCAGCAGCTTAGATAGGGCCGCCCTCTCCTACGAGCAGTACTTC
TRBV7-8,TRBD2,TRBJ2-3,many,CASSSTLAGVRVGDTQYF,TGTGCCAGCAGCTCGACACTAGCGGGGGTTCGGGTAGGGGATACGCAGTATTTT
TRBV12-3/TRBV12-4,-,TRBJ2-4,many,CASSLENIQYF,TGTGCCAGCAGTTTGGAAAACATTCAGTACTTC
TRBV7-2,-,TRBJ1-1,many,CASSPYREEMRAFF,TGTGCCAGCAGCCCATACAGGGAGGAGATGAGAGCTTTCTTT
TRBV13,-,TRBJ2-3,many,CASSSSRDLNLNTQYF,TGTGCCAGCAGCTCTTCTCGCGATCTCAATTTAAATACGCAGTATTTT
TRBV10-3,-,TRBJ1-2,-,CAISEPGGFGYTF,TGTGCCATCAGTGAGCCCGGAGGATTTGGCTACACCTTC
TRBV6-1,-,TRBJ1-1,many,CASSRPTGSTEAFF,TGTGCCAGCAGCCGACCGACAGGATCCACTGAAGCTTTCTTT
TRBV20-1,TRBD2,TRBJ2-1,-,CSARDQEGLAGPQMGFF,TGCAGTGCTAGAGATCAGGAAGGACTAGCGGGACCGCAGATGGGGTTCTTC
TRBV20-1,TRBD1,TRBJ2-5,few,CSARKGARETQYF,TGCAGTGCTAGAAAGGGGGCCCGGGAGACCCAGTACTTC
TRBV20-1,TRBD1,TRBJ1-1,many,CSAAPGETRGHTEAFF,TGCAGTGCTGCACCGGGAGAAACCAGGGGGCACACTGAAGCTTTCTTT
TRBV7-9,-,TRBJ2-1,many,CASSLSVNEQFF,TGTGCCAGCAGCTTATCAGTAAATGAGCAGTTCTTC
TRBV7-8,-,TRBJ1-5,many,CASSLAAGLNQPQHF,TGTGCCAGCAGCTTAGCGGCAGGCCTCAATCAGCCCCAGCATTTT
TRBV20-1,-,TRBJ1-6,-,CSARGPQGGNSPLHF,TGCAGTGCTAGAGGTCCCCAGGGAGGTAATTCACCCCTCCACTTT
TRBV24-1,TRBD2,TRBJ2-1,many,CATSDRSAGAIDEQFF,TGTGCCACCAGTGACCGATCAGCGGGAGCTATCGATGAGCAGTTCTTC
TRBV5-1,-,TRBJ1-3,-,CASSRGPATAGSGNTIYF,TGCGCCAGCAGCCGTGGGCCCGCCACAGCGGGGTCTGGAAACACCATATATTTT
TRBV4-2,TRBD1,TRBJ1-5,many,CASSQPGQGASLLDQPQHF,TGTGCCAGCAGCCAACCGGGACAGGGGGCCTCTCTACTTGATCAGCCCCAGCATTTT
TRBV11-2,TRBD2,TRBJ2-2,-,CASSLVQREWANTGELFF,TGTGCCAGCAGCTTAGTCCAGCGGGAGTGGGCGAACACCGGGGAGCTGTTTTTT
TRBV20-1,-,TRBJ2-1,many,CSARYPGGSRFF,TGCAGTGCTAGGTACCCAGGAGGGAGTCGATTCTTC
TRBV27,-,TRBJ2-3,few,CASSRLLAGTQYF,TGTGCCAGCAGCCGCTTACTAGCCGGTACGCAGTATTTT
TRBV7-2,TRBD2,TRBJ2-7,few,CASSSRTSGTYEQYF,TGTGCCAGCAGCTCTCGGACTAGCGGGACCTACGAGCAGTACTTC
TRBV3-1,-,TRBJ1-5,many,CASSQERSNQPQHF,TGTGCCAGCAGCCAAGAACGTAGCAATCAGCCCCAGCATTTT
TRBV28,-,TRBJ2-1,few,CASSWAGGGSYNEQFF,TGTGCCAGCAGTTGGGCAGGGGGGGGTTCCTACAATGAGCAGTTCTTC
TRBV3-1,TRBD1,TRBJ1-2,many,CASSPDREGYGYTF,TGTGCCAGCAGCCCCGACAGGGAAGGCTATGGCTACACCTTC
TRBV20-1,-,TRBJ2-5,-,CSVQGEGQETQYF,TGCAGTGTTCAGGGGGAGGGCCAAGAGACCCAGTACTTC
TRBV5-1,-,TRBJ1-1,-,CASTLGMNTEAFF,TGCGCCAGCACCCTGGGGATGAACACTGAAGCTTTCTTT
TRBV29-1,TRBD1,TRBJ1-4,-,CSATKRTGGESPLFF,TGCAGCGCCACGAAAAGGACAGGGGGCGAGAGCCCTCTGTTTTTT
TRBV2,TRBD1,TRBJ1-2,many,CASRLDRGDYGYTF,TGTGCCAGCAGACTGGACAGGGGGGACTATGGCTACACCTTC
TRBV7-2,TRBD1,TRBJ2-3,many,CASSRQGASTDTQYF,TGTGCCAGCAGCAGACAGGGGGCTAGCACAGATACGCAGTATTTT
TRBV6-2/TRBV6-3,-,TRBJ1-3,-,CASSEGRTRGGSSGNTIYF,TGTGCCAGCAGTGAAGGCCGCACCAGGGGAGGGTCCTCTGGAAACACCATATATTTT
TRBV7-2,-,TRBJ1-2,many,CASSSRQVANYGYTF,TGTGCCAGCAGCTCGCGACAGGTAGCTAACTATGGCTACACCTTC
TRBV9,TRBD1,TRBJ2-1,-,CASSEQGALYNEQFF,TGTGCCAGCAGCGAACAGGGGGCTTTGTACAATGAGCAGTTCTTC
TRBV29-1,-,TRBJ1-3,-,CSVARRHWFASSGNTIYF,TGCAGCGTTGCACGACGCCATTGGTTTGCTTCCTCTGGAAACACCATATATTTT
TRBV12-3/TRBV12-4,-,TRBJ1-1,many,CASSFAGVVEAFF,TGTGCCAGCAGTTTTGCAGGGGTTGTTGAAGCTTTCTTT
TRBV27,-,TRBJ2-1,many,CASSLSAGRPYNEQFF,TGTGCCAGCAGTTTATCGGCAGGGAGGCCCTACAATGAGCAGTTCTTC
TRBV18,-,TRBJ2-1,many,CASSPPGNEQFF,TGTGCCAGCAGCCCACCGGGGAATGAGCAGTTCTTC
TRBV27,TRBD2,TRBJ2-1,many,CASSFLSGSNEQFF,TGTGCCAGCAGTTTCTTGAGCGGGAGTAATGAGCAGTTCTTC
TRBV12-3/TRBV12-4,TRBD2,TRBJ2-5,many,CASSPSSSSGALIGTQYF,TGTGCCAGCAGTCCCAGCTCCTCTAGCGGGGCCCTCATCGGGACCCAGTACTTC
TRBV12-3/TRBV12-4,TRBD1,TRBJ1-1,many,CASSYAGGDSMEAFF,TGTGCCAGCAGTTATGCAGGGGGGGATTCGATGGAAGCTTTCTTT
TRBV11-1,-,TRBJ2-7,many,CASSLQADAGYEQYF,TGTGCCAGCAGCTTACAGGCCGATGCCGGCTACGAGCAGTACTTC
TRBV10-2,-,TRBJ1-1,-,CASKWSGDGEALF,TGCGCCAGCAAATGGTCCGGAGATGGTGAAGCTCTCTTT
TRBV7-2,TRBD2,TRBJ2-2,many,CASSSPLRAGGYTGELFF,TGTGCCAGCAGCTCCCCCCTGCGGGCGGGGGGTTACACCGGGGAGCTGTTTTTT
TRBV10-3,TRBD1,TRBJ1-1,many,CAISPPGTGEFRAFF,TGTGCCATCTCTCCCCCTGGGACAGGGGAATTTCGGGCTTTCTTT
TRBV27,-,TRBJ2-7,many,CASRSLREQYF,TGTGCCAGCAGGTCCTTAAGGGAGCAGTACTTC
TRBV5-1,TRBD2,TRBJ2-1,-,CASILAGVFERDEQFF,TGCGCCAGCATACTAGCGGGAGTCTTTGAACGGGATGAGCAGTTCTTC
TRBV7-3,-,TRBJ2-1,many,CASSLTRSADEQFF,TGTGCCAGCAGCTTAACGCGGAGCGCAGATGAGCAGTTCTTC
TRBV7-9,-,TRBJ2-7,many,CASSPPLAVTYYEQYF,TGTGCCAGCAGCCCTCCCCTGGCGGTGACTTACTACGAGCAGTACTTC
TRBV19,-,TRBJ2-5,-,CASSSPGWRETQYF,TGTGCCAGTAGTTCCCCAGGGTGGCGAGAGACCCAGTACTTC
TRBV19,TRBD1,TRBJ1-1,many,CASSRVQGSRTEAFF,TGTGCCAGTAGTAGAGTACAGGGGTCGAGGACTGAAGCTTTCTTT
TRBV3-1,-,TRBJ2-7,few,CASSRGYLYEQYF,TGTGCCAGCAGCCGTGGCTACCTCTACGAGCAGTACTTC
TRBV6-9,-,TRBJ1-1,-,CASSYAGPNTEAFF,TGTGCCAGCAGTTACGCCGGGCCTAACACTGAAGCTTTCTTT
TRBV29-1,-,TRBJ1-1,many,CSALAGSEAFF,TGCAGCGCCCTTGCAGGATCTGAAGCTTTCTTT
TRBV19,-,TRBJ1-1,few,CASTGVAGIDTEAFF,TGTGCCAGTACCGGAGTAGCGGGGATAGACACTGAAGCTTTCTTT
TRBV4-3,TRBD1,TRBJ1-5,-,CASSQARRGPKHF,TGCGCCAGCAGCCAAGCAAGGAGGGGGCCCAAGCATTTT
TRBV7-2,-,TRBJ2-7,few,CASSLEARTYEQYF,TGTGCCAGCAGCTTAGAGGCGAGAACCTACGAGCAGTACTTC
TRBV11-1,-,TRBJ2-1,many,CASTENLGDWDEQFF,TGTGCCAGCACCGAAAATTTAGGGGACTGGGATGAGCAGTTCTTC
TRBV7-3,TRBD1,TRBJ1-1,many,CASSSDRGYTEAFF,TGTGCCAGCAGCTCTGACAGGGGGTACACTGAAGCTTTCTTT
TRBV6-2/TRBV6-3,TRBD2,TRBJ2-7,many,CASRQGTSGSYEQYF,TGTGCCAGCAGACAGGGGACTAGCGGCTCCTACGAGCAGTACTTC
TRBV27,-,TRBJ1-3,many,CASSLRGYSGNTIYF,TGTGCCAGCAGTTTGCGGGGATACTCTGGAAACACCATATATTTT
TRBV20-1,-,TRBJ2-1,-,CSASEGPSNNEQFF,TGCAGTGCTAGCGAGGGACCTTCTAATAATGAGCAGTTCTTC
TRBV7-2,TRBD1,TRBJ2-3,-,CASSLFFLSGGEDAQYF,TGTGCCAGCAGCTTATTTTTCCTATCAGGGGGAGAAGATGCGCAGTATTTT